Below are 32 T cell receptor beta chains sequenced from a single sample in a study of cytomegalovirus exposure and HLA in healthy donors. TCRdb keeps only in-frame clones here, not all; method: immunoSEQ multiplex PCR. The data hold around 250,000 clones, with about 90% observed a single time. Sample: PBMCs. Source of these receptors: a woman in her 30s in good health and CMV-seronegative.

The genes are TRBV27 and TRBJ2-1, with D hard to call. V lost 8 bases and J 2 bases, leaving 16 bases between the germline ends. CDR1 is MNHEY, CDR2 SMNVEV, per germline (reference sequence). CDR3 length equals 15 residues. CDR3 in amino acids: CASRIGGPTYNEQFF. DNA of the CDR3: TGTGCCAGCCGCATCGGCGGACCAACCTACAATGAGCAGTTCTTC.

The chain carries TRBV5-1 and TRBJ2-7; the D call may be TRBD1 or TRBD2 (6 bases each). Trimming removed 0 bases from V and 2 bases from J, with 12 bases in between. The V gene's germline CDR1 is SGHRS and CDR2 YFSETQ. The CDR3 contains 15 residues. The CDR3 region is CASSLAGDTTYEQYF. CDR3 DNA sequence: TGCGCCAGCAGCTTGGCGGGGGACACCACCTACGAGCAGTACTTC.

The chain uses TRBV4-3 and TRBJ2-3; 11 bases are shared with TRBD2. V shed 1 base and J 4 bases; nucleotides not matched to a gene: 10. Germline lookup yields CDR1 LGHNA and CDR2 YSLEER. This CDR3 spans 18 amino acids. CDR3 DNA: TGCGCCAGCAGCCAAGTCCGGGTGATAGCGGGAGGGCCAGATACGCAGTATTTT. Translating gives CASSQVRVIAGGPDTQYF.

In nucleotides, the CDR3 is TGTGCCAGTACCTGCGTCAAAATACATCTCCCAGGAAACTACGAGCAGTACTTC. Translation gives CASTCVKIHLPGNYEQYF. The chain carries TRBV19 and TRBJ2-7; no definite D call. The ends were cut back, 7 bases at V and 3 bases at J, with 28 bases in the middle. CDR1 and CDR2 (germline): LNHDA, SQIVND (reference sequence). The CDR3 covers 18 residues.

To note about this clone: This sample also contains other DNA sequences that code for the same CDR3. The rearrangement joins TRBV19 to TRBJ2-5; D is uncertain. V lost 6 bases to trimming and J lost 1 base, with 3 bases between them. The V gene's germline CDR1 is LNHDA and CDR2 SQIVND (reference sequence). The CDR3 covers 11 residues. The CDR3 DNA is TGTGCCAGTAGCAGCCAAGAGACCCAGTACTTC. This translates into CASSSQETQYF.

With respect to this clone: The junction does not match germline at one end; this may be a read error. DNA for the CDR3: TGTGCCGGCAGCCCGAGACTAGTAAGACGCGGGGAGCTGTTTTTT. Encoded protein: CAGSPRLVRRGELFF. This sequence joins TRBV11-3 and TRBJ2-2; D is possibly TRBD2 (6 bases). CDR1 is SGHNT and CDR2 is YENEEA in the germline V gene. The CDR3 totals 15 residues.

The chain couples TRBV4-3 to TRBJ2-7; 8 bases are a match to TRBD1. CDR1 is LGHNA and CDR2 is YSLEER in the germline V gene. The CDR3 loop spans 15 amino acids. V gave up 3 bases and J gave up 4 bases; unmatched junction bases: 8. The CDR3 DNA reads TGCGCCAGCAGCCATGACAGGGGCCCCCAATACGAGCAGTACTTC. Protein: CASSHDRGPQYEQYF.

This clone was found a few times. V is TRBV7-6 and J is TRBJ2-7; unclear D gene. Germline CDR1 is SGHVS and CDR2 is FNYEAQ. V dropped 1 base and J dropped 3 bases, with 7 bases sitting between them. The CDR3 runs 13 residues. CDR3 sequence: CASSLGRNYEQYF. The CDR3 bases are TGTGCCAGCAGCTTAGGACGTAACTACGAGCAGTACTTC.

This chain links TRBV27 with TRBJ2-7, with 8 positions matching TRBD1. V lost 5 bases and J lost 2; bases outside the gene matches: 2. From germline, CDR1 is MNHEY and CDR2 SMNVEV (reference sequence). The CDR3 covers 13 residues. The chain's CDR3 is CASSRTGTYEQYF. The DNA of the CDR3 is TGTGCCAGCAGTAGGACAGGGACCTACGAGCAGTACTTC.

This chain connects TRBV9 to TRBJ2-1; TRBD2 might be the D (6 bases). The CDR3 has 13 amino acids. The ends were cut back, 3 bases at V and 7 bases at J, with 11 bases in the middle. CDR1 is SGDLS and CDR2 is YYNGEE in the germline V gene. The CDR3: CASSGGGNNEQFF. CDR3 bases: TGTGCCAGCAGCGGTGGAGGGAATAATGAGCAGTTCTTC.

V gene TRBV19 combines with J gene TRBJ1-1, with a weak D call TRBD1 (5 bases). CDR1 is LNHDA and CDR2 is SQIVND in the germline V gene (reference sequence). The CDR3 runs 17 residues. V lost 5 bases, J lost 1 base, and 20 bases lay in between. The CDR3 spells CASSARGRRGGNTEAFF. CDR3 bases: TGTGCCAGTAGTGCCCGCGGTCGCCGGGGCGGGAACACTGAAGCTTTCTTT.

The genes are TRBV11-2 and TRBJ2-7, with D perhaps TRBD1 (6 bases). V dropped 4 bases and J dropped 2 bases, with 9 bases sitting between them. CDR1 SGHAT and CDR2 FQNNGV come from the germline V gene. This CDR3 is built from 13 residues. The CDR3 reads CASSSGHTYEQYF. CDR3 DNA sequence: TGTGCCAGCAGCTCGGGACATACCTACGAGCAGTACTTC.

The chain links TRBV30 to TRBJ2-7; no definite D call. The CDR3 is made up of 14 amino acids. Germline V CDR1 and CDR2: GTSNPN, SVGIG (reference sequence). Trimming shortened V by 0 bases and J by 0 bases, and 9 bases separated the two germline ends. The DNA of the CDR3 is TGTGCCTGGAGTGTAGACCTAGACTCCTACGAGCAGTACTTC. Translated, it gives CAWSVDLDSYEQYF.

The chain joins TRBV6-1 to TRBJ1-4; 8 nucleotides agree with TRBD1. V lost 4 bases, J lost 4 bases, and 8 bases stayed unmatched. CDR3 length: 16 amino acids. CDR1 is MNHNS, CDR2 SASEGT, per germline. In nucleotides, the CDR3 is TGTGCCAGCAGTGGAGAGGACAGGGCAATTAATGAAAAACTGTTTTTT. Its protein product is CASSGEDRAINEKLFF.

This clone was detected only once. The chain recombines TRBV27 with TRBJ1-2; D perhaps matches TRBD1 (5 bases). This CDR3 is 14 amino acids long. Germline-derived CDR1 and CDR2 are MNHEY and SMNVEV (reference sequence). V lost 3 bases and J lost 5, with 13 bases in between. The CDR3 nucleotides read TGTGCCAGCAGTTTTGCAGGGCTGGGGTATGGCTACACCTTC. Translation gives CASSFAGLGYGYTF.

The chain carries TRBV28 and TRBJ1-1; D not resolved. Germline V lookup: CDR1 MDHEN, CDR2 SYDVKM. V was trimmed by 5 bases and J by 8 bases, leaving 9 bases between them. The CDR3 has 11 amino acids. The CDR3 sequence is CASSVGREAFF. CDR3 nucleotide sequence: TGTGCCAGCAGTGTCGGCCGGGAAGCTTTCTTT. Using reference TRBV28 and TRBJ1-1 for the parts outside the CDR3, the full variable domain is DVKVTQSSRYLVKRTGEKVFLECVQDMDHENMFWYRQDPGLGLRLIYFSYDVKMKEKGDIPEGYSVSREKKERFSLILESASTNQTSMYLCASSVGREAFFGQGTRLTVV.

In DNA form, the CDR3 reads TGTGCCAGCAGCTTAGGCTCGTCACAAGAGACCCAGTACTTC. It is translated as CASSLGSSQETQYF. J is TRBJ2-5 and V is TRBV11-2; D unclear. The V end lost 1 base, the J end lost 2 bases, and 8 bases lay between the germline ends. CDR3 length: 14 residues. The germline CDR1 and CDR2 sequences are SGHAT and FQNNGV.

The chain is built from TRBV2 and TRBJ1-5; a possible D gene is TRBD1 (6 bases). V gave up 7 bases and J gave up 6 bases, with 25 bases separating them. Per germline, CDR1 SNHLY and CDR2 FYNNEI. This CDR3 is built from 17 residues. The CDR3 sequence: CASTLLPGTGIAQPQHF. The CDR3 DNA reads TGTGCCAGCACCCTCTTGCCTGGTACAGGGATAGCTCAGCCCCAGCATTTT.

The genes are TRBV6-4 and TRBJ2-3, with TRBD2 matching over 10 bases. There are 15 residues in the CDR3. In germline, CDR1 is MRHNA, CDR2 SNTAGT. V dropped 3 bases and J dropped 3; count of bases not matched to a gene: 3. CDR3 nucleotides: TGTGCCAGCAGTGAAAGCGGGAGGGGAACAGATACGCAGTATTTT. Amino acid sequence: CASSESGRGTDTQYF.

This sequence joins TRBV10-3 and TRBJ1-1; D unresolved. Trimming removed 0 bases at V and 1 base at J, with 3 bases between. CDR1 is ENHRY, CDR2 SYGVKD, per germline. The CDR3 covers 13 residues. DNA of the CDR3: TGTGCCATCAGTGAGTCGGGGAACACTGAAGCTTTCTTT. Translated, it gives CAISESGNTEAFF.

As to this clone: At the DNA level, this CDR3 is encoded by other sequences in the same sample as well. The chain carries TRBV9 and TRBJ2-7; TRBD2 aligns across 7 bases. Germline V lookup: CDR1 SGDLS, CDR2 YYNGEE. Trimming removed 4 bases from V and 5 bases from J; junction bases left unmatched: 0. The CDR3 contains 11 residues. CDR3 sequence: CASSRGDEQYF. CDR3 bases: TGTGCCAGCAGCCGGGGGGACGAGCAGTACTTC. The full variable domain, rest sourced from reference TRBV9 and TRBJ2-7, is DSGVTQTPKHLITATGQRVTLRCSPRSGDLSVYWYQQSLDQGLQFLIQYYNGEERAKGNILERFSAQQFPDLHSELNLSSLELGDSALYFCASSRGDEQYFGPGTRLTVT.

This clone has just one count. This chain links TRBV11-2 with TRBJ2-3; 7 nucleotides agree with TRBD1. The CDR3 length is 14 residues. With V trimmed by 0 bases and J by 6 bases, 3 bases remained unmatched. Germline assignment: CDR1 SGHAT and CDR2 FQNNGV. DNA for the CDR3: TGTGCCAGCAGCTTAGAACAGGGGTCGGATACGCAGTATTTT. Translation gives CASSLEQGSDTQYF.

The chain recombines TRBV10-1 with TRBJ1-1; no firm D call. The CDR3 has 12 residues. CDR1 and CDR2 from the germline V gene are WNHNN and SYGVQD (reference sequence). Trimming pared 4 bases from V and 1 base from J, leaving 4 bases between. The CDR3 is CASSARNTEAFF. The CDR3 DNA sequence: TGCGCCAGCAGTGCGAGGAACACTGAAGCTTTCTTT.

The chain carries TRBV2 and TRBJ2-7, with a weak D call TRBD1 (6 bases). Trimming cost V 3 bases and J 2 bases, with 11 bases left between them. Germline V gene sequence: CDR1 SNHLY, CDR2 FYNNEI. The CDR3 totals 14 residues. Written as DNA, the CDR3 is TGTGCCAGCAGTGATTTGGACAGTACCTACGAGCAGTACTTC. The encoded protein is CASSDLDSTYEQYF.

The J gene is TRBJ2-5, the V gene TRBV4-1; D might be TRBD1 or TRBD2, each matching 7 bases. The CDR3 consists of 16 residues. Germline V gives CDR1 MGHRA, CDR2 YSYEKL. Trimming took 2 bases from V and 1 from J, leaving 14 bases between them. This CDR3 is CASSQPSGTVQETQYF. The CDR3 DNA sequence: TGCGCCAGCAGCCAACCAAGCGGGACAGTCCAAGAGACCCAGTACTTC.

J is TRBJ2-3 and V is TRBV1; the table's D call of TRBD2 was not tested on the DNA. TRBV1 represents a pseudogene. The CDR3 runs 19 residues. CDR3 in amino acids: CTSSQEGKLASCSTDTQYF. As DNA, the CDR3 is TGCACCAGCAGCCAAGAGGGGAAACTAGCCTCATGCTCTACAGATACGCAGTATTTT.

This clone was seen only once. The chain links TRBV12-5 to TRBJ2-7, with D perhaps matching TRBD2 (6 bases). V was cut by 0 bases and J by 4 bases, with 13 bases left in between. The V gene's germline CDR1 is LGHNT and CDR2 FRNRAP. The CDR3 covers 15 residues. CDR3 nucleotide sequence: TGTGCTAGTGGTTTGGTATTGGGGGGAGAGTACGAGCAGTACTTC. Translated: CASGLVLGGEYEQYF.

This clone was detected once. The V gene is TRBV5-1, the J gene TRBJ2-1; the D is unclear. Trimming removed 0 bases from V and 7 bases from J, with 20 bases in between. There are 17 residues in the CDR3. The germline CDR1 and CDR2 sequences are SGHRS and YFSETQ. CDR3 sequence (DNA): TGCGCCAGCAGCTTGGAGACTCCCTCTCCCTTTCTAAATGAGCAGTTCTTC. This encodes CASSLETPSPFLNEQFF.

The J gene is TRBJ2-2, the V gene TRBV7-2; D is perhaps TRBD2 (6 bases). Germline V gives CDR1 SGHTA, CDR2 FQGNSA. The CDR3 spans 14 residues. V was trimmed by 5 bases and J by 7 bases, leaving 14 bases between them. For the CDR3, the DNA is TGTGCCAGCAGCAGCTCGGGAGAGGTCGGGGAGCTGTTTTTT. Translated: CASSSSGEVGELFF.

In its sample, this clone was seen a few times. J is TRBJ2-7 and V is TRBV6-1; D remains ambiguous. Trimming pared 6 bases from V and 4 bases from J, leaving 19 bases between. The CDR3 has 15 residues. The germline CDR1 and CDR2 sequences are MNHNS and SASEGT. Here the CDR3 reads CASSLISGEGYEQYF. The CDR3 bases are TGTGCCAGCAGCTTAATATCAGGCGAAGGGTACGAGCAGTACTTC.

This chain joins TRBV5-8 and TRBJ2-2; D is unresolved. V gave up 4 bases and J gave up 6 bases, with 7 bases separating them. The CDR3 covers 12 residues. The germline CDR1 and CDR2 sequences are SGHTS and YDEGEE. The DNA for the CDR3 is TGTGCCAGCAGCCGATGGGCCGGGGAGCTGTTTTTT. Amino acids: CASSRWAGELFF. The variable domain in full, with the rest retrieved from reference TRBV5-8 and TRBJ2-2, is EAGVTQSPTHLIKTRGQQATLRCSPISGHTSVYWYQQALGLGLQFLLWYDEGEERNRGNFPPRFSGRQFPNYSSELNVNALELEDSALYLCASSRWAGELFFGEGSRLTVL.

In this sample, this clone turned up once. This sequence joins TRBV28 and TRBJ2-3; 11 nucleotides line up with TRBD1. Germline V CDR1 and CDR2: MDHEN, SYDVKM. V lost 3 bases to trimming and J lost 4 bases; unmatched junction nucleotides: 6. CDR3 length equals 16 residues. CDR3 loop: CASSFTDRGPADTQYF. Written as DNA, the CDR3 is TGTGCCAGCAGTTTCACGGACAGGGGGCCGGCAGATACGCAGTATTTT.